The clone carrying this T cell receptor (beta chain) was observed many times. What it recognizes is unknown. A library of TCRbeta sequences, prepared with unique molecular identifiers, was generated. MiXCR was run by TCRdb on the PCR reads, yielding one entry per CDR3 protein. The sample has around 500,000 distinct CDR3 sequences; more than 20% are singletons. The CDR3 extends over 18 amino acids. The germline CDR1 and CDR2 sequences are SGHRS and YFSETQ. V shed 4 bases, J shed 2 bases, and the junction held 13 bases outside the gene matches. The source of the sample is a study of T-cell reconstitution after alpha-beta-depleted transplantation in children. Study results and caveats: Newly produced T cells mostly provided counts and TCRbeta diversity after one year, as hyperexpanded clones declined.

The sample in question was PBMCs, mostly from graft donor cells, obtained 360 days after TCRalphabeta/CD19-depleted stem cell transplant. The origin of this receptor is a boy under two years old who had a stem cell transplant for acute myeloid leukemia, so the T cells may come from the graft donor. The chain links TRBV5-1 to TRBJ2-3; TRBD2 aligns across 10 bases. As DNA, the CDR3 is TGCGCCAGCAGCCCCCGGTCGGCCAGCGGGGGGGCCACAGATACGCAGTATTTT. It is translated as CASSPRSASGGATDTQYF.